This T cell receptor beta chain was retrieved from a study of T cells after yellow fever vaccination. Study as a whole: Low-cell-number fractions were prepared with SMART-Seq v4 Ultra Low Input. Overall study results and limits: Clonotypes shared by both compartments, CD4 and CD8, made up a small share. Primary-vaccination clones mostly resurfaced post-booster (about 95% CD4, approximately 90% CD8).

Looked up from germline, CDR1 is SGHTA and CDR2 is FQGNSA. This CDR3 spans 14 amino acids. V lost 1 base and J lost 13, with 17 bases in between. This clonotype was counted only a few times. Its specificity is not known. Each CDR3 protein is one row after TCRdb ran MiXCR on the 5' RACE reads. The data show 250,000 to 350,000 distinct CDR3 sequences, approximately 4% seen once. The genes are TRBV7-2 and TRBJ2-1; D possibly corresponds to TRBD1 (6 bases). The clonotype was recovered from a man aged 18 to 29 who received the YFV17D yellow fever vaccine. The sample here was PBMCs, taken 15 days after the yellow fever booster vaccination. In DNA, the CDR3 is TGTGCCAGCAGCTTAGTGGGCACAGGGCCGGATCAGTTCTTC. Amino acid sequence: CASSLVGTGPDQFF.